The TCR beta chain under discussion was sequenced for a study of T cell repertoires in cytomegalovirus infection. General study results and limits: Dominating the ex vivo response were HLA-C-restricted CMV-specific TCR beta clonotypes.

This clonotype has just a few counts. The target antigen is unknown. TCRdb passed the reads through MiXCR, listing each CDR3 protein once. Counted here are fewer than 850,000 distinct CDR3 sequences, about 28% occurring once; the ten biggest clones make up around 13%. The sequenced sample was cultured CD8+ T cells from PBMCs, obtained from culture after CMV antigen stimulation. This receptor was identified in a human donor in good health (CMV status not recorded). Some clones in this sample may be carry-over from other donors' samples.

DNA for the CDR3: TGTGCCAGCAGCCCGACCCGCCTTGAGGGACTAGCGGGGGGGAAGCAGTTCTTC. This translates into CASSPTRLEGLAGGKQFF. V is TRBV6-5 and J is TRBJ2-1; 16 bases align to TRBD2. The J segment lost 11 bases and the V segment lost 6 bases, leaving 16 bases of the junction unmatched. The CDR3 totals 18 residues. Germline CDR1 MNHEY, CDR2 SVGAGI.